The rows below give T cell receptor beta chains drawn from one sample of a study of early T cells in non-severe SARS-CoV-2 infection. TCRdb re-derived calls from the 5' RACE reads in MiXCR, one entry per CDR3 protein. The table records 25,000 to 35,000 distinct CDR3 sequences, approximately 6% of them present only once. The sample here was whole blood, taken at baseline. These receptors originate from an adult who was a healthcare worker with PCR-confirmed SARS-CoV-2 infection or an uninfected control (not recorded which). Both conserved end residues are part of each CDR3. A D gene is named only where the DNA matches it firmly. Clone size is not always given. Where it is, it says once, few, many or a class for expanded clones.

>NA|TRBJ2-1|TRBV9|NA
TGTGCCAGCAGCCCTCATCCGGGGGTGGTGTCCTACAATGAGCAGTTCTTC
CASSPHPGVVSYNEQFF
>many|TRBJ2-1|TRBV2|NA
TGTGCCAGCAGTGAGGGCTTAGAGCAGTTCTTC
CASSEGLEQFF
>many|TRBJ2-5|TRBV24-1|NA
TGTGCCACCAGTGATCTGGAGGGGGTCCAAGAGACCCAGTACTTC
CATSDLEGVQETQYF
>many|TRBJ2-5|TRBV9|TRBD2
TGTGCCAGCAGCCCCTACATAGCGGGGGAAGAGACCCAGTACTTC
CASSPYIAGEETQYF
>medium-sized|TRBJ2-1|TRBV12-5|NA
TGTGCTAGTGGACCCCCTGGTGATGAGCAGTTCTTC
CASGPPGDEQFF
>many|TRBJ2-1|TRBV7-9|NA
TGTGCCAGCAGCCCTGACTCTAGCGCCCACAATGAGCAGTTCTTC
CASSPDSSAHNEQFF
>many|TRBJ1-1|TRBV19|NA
TGTGCCAGTAGTAAGTTTGCAGGAGACTTGAACACTGAAGCTTTCTTT
CASSKFAGDLNTEAFF
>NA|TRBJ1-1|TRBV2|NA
TGTGCCAGCAGTGACCAGACAGACACTGAAGCTTTCTTT
CASSDQTDTEAFF
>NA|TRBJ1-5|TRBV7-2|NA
TGTGCCAGCAGCGATCGACGAGGCAATCAGCCCCAGCATTTT
CASSDRRGNQPQHF
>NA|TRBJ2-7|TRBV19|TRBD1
TGTGCCAGTAGTATAGACTCTTCCGGGACAGGGATCCACGAGCAGTACTTC
CASSIDSSGTGIHEQYF
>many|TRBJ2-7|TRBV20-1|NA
TGCAGTGCTAGCTTATCGGGACCGCGGGTCGAGCAGTACTTC
CSASLSGPRVEQYF
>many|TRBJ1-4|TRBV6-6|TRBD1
TGTGCCAGCAGTCCAGGGGGCCTGGGTGAAAAACTGTTTTTT
CASSPGGLGEKLFF
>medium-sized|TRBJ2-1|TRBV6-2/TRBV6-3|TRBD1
TGTGCCAGCAGTCCCCCGATGACAGGGGCGAGTGGTGTGCAGTTCTTC
CASSPPMTGASGVQFF
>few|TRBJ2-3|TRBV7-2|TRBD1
TGTGCCAGCAGCACACCGCTGGGACAGGCCCTCCGAGATACGCAGTATTTT
CASSTPLGQALRDTQYF
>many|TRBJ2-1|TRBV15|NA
TGTGCCACCAGCAGAGATTGGGAAAATGAGCAGTTCTTC
CATSRDWENEQFF
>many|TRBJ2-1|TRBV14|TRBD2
TGTGCCAGCAGCTGGGGGGGTTACAATGAGCAGTTCTTC
CASSWGGYNEQFF
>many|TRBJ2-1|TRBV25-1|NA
TGTGCCAGCAGTGACGCCGGGTTCCCCTACAATGAGCAGTTCTTC
CASSDAGFPYNEQFF
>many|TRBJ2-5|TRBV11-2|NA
TGTGCCAGCAGCTTAGGGGTCGGAGGCAAGTACCAAGAGACCCAGTACTTC
CASSLGVGGKYQETQYF
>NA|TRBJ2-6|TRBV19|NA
TGTGCCAGTAGTACCGGGACTCCAATTGGGGCCAACGTCCTGACTTTC
CASSTGTPIGANVLTF
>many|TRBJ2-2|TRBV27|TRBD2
TGTGCCAGCAGCCCTCCGGGACTAGTTAACACCGGGGAGCTGTTTTTT
CASSPPGLVNTGELFF
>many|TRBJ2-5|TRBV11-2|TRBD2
TGTGCCAGTACTAGCGGGAGGCGAGAGACCCAGTACTTC
CASTSGRRETQYF
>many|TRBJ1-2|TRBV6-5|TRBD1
TGTGCCAGCAGACCAACTTGGACCGGGACAGGGAGGATTGGCTATGGCTACACCTTC
CASRPTWTGTGRIGYGYTF
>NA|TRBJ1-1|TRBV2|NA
TGTGCCACCAAGCTGAACACTGAAGCTTTCTTT
CATKLNTEAFF
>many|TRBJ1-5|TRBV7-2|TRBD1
TGTGCCAGCAGCTGGGACAGGGGCAATAATCAGCCCCAGCATTTT
CASSWDRGNNQPQHF
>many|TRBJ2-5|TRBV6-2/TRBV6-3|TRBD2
TGTGCCAGCAGGACCTGGCAGCGGGGGCCTCAAGAGACCCAGTACTTC
CASRTWQRGPQETQYF
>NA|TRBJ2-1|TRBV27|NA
TGTGCCAGCAGTTATAGATACTACAATGAGCAGTTCTTC
CASSYRYYNEQFF
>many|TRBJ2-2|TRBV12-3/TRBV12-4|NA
TGTGCCAGCAGCCCCGACAGGAGAACGAACACCGGGGAGCTGTTTTTT
CASSPDRRTNTGELFF
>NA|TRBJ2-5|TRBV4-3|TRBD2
TGCGCCAGCAGCCAAGGATTTAGACTAGCGGGGGGGCAAGAGACCCAGTACTTC
CASSQGFRLAGGQETQYF
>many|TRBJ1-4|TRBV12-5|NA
TGTGCTAGTGGTTGGACCAGGGCTGGTAATGAAAAACTGTTTTTT
CASGWTRAGNEKLFF
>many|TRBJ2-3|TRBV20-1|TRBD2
TGCAGTGCTCTCCGGACTAGCGTCGCAGATACGCAGTATTTT
CSALRTSVADTQYF
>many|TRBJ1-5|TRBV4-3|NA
TGCGCCAGCAGCCAAGTTTTGGGTCAGCCCCAGCATTTT
CASSQVLGQPQHF
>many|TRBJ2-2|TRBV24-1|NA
TGTGCCACAGGGTACGCGAACACCGGGGAGCTGTTTTTT
CATGYANTGELFF
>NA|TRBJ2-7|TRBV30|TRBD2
TGTGCCTGGAGTCTAACTAGCGGGAGCGAGCAGTACTTC
CAWSLTSGSEQYF
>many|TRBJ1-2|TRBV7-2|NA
TGTGCCAGCAGCTTAGTGAGGGATCTACTATATGGCTACACCTTC
CASSLVRDLLYGYTF
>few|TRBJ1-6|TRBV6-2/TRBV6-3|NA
TGTGCCAGCAGTCTGGACGGGAGATCGCACCACTTT
CASSLDGRSHHF
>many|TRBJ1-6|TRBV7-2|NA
TGTGCCAGCAGCTTAGTTGCAGGGGCTCTTAATTCACCCCTCCACTTT
CASSLVAGALNSPLHF
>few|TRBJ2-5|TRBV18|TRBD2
TGTGCCAGCTCACTCCGGGCTAGCGGACAAGAGACCCAGTACTTC
CASSLRASGQETQYF
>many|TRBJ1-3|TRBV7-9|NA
TGTGCCAGCAGCCCCCCTTTTCGCTCTGGAAACACCATATATTTT
CASSPPFRSGNTIYF
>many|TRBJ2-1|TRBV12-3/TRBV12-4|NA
TGTGCCAGCAGTTTCTCGGCAGGGCCAAGTGAGCAGTTCTTC
CASSFSAGPSEQFF
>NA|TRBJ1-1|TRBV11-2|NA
TGTGCCAGCAGCCGTCGGACGGAGAACACTGAAGCTTTCTTT
CASSRRTENTEAFF
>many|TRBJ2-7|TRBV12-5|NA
TGTGCTAGTGGTTCTCGGACAGAACAGTACTTC
CASGSRTEQYF
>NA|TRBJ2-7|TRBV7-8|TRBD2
TGTGCCAGCAGCTTAGATCATGGGACTAGCGGGGGCTACGAGCAGTACTTC
CASSLDHGTSGGYEQYF
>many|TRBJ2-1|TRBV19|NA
TGTGCCAGTAGTTCCCTCGGGGGGCCTATCGATGAGCAGTTCTTC
CASSSLGGPIDEQFF
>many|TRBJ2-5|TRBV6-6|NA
TGTGCCAGCAGACGAGGACTTCGGACGGGCCCGACACAAGAGACCCAGTACTTC
CASRRGLRTGPTQETQYF
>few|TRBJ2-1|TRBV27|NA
TGTGCCAGCAGTTTACCCTCCGCTAAGAAACGTCTACATGAGCAGTTCTTC
CASSLPSAKKRLHEQFF
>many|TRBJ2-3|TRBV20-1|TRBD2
TGCAGTGCTAGAGCCCCTAGACTAGCGCGCCCAGATACGCAGTATTTT
CSARAPRLARPDTQYF
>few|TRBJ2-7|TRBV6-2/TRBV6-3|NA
TGTGCCAGCAGAATAGTCGGCGGGTACGAGCAGTACTTC
CASRIVGGYEQYF
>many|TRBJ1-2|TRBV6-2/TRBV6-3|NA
TGTGCCAGCAGTTACGAAGGGATCGGGGATGGCTACACCTTC
CASSYEGIGDGYTF